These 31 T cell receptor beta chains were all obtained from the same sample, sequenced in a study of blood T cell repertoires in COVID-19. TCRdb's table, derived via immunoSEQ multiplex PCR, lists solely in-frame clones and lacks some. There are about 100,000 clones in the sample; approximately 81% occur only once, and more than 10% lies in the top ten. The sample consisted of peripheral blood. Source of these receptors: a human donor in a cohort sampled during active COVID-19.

The CDR3 reads CASSLWGLAGGDGTDTQYF. CDR3 DNA sequence: TGTGCCAGCAGCTTATGGGGACTAGCGGGAGGCGACGGCACAGATACGCAGTATTTT. The genes are TRBV7-9 and TRBJ2-3; 15 nucleotides agree with TRBD2. J gave up 1 base and V 2 bases, and 7 bases lay outside the gene matches. The CDR3 sequence is 19 residues long. Germline V lookup: CDR1 SEHNR, CDR2 FQNEAQ (reference sequence).

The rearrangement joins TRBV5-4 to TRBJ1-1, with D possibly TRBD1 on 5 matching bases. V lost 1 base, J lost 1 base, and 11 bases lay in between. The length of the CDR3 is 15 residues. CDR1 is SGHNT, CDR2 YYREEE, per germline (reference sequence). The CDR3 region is CASSLSKTGNTEAFF. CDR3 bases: TGTGCCAGCAGCTTGAGTAAAACAGGGAACACTGAAGCTTTCTTT.

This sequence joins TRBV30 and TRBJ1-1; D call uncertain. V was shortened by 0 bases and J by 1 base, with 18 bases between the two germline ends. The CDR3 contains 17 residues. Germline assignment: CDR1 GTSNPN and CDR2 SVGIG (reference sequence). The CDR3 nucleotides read TGTGCCTGGAGTGTCATTATTAGGCAGCCGGGGAACACTGAAGCTTTCTTT. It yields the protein CAWSVIIRQPGNTEAFF.

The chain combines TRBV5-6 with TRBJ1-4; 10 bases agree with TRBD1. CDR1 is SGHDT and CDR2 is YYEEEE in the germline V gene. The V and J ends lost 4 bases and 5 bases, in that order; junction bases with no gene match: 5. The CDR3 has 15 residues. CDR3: CASSKDRGRNEKLFF. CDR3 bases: TGTGCCAGCAGCAAAGACAGGGGGCGAAATGAAAAACTGTTTTTT.

The CDR3 is CASSFKGAHTEAFF. The CDR3 nucleotides read TGTGCCAGCAGCTTTAAGGGGGCTCACACTGAAGCTTTCTTT. The J gene is TRBJ1-1, the V gene TRBV7-2; 7 bases fit TRBD1. The CDR3 has 14 residues. V was pared by 3 bases and J by 3 bases, with 4 bases of the junction left unmatched. The V gene's germline CDR1 is SGHTA and CDR2 FQGNSA.

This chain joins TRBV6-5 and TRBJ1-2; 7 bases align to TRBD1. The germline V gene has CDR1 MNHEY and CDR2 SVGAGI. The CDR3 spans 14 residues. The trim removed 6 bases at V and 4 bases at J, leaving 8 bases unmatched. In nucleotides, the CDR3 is TGTGCCAGCAGCAACAGGGGACCCGGCTATGGCTACACCTTC. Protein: CASSNRGPGYGYTF.

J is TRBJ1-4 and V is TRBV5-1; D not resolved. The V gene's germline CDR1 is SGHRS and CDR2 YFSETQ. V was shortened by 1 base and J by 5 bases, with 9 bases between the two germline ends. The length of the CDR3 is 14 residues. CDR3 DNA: TGCGCCAGCAGCTTGCAACAGCGGAATGAAAAACTGTTTTTT. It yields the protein CASSLQQRNEKLFF. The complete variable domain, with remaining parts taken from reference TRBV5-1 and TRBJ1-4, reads KAGVTQTPRYLIKTRGQQVTLSCSPISGHRSVSWYQQTPGQGLQFLFEYFSETQRNKGNFPGRFSGRQFSNSRSEMNVSTLELGDSALYLCASSLQQRNEKLFFGSGTQLSVL.

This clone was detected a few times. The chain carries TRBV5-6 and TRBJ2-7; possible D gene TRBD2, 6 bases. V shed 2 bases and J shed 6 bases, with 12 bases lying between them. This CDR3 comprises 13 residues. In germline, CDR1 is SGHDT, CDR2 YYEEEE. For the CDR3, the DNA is TGTGCCAGCAGCTTTGAAAAGGGAGGCGAGCAGTACTTC. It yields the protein CASSFEKGGEQYF.

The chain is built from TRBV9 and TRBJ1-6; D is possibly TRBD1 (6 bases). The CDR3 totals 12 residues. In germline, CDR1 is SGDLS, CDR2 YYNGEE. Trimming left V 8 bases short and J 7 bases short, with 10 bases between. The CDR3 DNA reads TGTGCCAGTGGGACACCCAATTCACCCCTCCACTTT. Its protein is CASGTPNSPLHF.

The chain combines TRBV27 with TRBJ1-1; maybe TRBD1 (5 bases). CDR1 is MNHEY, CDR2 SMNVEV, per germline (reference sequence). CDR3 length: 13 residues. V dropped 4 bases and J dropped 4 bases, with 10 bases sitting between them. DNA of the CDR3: TGTGCCAGCAGTTCCTCCGGGGGCACTGAAGCTTTCTTT. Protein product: CASSSSGGTEAFF.

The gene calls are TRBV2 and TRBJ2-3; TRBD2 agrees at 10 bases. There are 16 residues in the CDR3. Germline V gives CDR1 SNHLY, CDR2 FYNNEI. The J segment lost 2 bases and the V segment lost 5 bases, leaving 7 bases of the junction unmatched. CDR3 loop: CASSLLAGAFTDTQYF. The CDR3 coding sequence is TGTGCCAGCAGTCTCCTAGCGGGGGCTTTCACAGATACGCAGTATTTT.

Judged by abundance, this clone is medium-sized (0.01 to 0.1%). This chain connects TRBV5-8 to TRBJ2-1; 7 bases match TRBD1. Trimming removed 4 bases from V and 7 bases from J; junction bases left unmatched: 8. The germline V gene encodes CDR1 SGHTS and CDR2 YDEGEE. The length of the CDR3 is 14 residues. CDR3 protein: CASSLTPGGNEQFF. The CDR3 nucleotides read TGTGCCAGCAGCCTGACCCCAGGGGGAAATGAGCAGTTCTTC. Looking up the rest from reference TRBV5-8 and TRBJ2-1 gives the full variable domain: EAGVTQSPTHLIKTRGQQATLRCSPISGHTSVYWYQQALGLGLQFLLWYDEGEERNRGNFPPRFSGRQFPNYSSELNVNALELEDSALYLCASSLTPGGNEQFFGPGTRLTVL.

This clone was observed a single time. This chain's CDR3 is CASRSTGGFYEQYF. CDR3 in DNA: TGTGCCAGCAGATCAACAGGGGGCTTCTACGAGCAGTACTTC. The V gene is TRBV7-2, the J gene TRBJ2-7; 9 nucleotides agree with TRBD1. V gave up 6 bases and J gave up 3 bases; unmatched junction bases: 6. This CDR3 contains 14 residues. Germline CDR1 reads SGHTA; CDR2 reads FQGNSA.

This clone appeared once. CDR3 coding DNA: TGCGCCAGCAGCCAAGCAGGGGGTAGTTACGAGCAGTTCTTC. Translating gives CASSQAGGSYEQFF. This chain joins TRBV4-3 and TRBJ2-1, with 7 bases fitting TRBD1. J lost 10 bases, V lost 1 base, and 7 bases had no gene match. Germline CDR1 reads LGHNA; CDR2 reads YSLEER. The CDR3 runs 14 residues.

The CDR3 sequence is CASSEDRATGGYTF. The CDR3 DNA follows: TGTGCCAGCAGTGAGGACAGGGCCACTGGTGGCTACACCTTC. V and J are TRBV2 and TRBJ1-2; 8 bases match TRBD1. This CDR3 has 14 amino acids. The V gene's germline CDR1 is SNHLY and CDR2 FYNNEI. J was trimmed by 7 bases and V by 3 bases; bases with no gene match: 7.

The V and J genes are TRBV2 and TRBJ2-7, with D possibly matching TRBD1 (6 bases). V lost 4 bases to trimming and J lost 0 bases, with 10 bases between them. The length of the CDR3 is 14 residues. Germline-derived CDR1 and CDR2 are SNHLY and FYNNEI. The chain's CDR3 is CASSARTASYEQYF. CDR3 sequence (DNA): TGTGCCAGCAGTGCCAGGACAGCCTCCTACGAGCAGTACTTC.

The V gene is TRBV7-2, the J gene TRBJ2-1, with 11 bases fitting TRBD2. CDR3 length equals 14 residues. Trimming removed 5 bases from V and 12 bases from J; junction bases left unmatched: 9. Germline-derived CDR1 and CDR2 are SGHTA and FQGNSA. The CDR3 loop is CASSPKTSGKGQFF. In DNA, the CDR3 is TGTGCCAGCAGCCCAAAGACTAGCGGGAAGGGGCAGTTCTTC.

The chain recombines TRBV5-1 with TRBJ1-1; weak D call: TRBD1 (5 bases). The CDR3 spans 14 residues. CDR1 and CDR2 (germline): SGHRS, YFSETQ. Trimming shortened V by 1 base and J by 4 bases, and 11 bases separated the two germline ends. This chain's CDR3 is CASSLNGGITEAFF. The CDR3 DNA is TGCGCCAGCAGCTTGAACGGGGGGATCACTGAAGCTTTCTTT.

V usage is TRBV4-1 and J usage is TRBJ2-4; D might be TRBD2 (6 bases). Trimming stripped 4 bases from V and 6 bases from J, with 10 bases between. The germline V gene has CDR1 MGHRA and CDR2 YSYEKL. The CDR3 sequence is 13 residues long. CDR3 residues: CASSPAGLNIQYF. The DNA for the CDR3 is TGCGCCAGCAGCCCGGCGGGATTAAACATTCAGTACTTC.

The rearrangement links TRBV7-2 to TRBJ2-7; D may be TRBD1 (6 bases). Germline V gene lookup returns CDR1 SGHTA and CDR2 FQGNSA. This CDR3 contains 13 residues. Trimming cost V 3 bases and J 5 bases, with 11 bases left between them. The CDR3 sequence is CASSFSGGHEQYF. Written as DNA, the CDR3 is TGTGCCAGCAGCTTTAGTGGGGGCCACGAGCAGTACTTC. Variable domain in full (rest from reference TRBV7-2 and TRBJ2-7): GAGVSQSPSNKVTEKGKDVELRCDPISGHTALYWYRQSLGQGLEFLIYFQGNSAPDKSGLPSDRFSAERTGGSVSTLTIQRTQQEDSAVYLCASSFSGGHEQYFGPGTRLTVT.

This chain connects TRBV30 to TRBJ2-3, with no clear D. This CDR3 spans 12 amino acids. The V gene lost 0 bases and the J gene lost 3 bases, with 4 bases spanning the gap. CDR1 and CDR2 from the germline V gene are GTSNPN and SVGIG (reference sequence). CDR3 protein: CAWSVQTDTQYF. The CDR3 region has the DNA TGTGCCTGGAGTGTACAGACAGATACGCAGTATTTT.

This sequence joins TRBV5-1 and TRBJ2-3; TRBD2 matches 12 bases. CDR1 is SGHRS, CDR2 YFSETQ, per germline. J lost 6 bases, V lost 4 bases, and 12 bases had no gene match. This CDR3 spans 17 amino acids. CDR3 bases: TGCGCCAGCAGCCCCGGACTAGCGGGGCGTCCTCCGGATACGCAGTATTTT. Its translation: CASSPGLAGRPPDTQYF.

The CDR3 spells CASSFSLRQPQHF. The CDR3 bases are TGTGCCAGCAGTTTTTCACTAAGACAGCCCCAGCATTTT. This chain connects TRBV27 to TRBJ1-5, with D uncertain. Germline loops: CDR1 MNHEY, CDR2 SMNVEV (reference sequence). The CDR3 has 13 amino acids. V gave up 3 bases and J gave up 7 bases, with 10 bases separating them.

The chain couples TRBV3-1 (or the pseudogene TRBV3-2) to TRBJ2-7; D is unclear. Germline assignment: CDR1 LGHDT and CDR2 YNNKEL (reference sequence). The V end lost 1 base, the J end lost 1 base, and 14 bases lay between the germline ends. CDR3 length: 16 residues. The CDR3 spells CASSQARVGLSYEQYF. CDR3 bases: TGTGCCAGCAGCCAAGCCCGAGTCGGTCTTTCCTACGAGCAGTACTTC.

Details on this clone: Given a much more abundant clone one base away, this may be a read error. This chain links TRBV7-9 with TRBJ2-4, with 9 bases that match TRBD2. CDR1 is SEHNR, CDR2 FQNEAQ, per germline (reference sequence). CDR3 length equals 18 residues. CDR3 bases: TGTGCCAGCCGCTTAGCTGGGGTGCGGCGGGGGGGCCGGGACATTCAGTACTTC. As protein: CASRLAGVRRGGRDIQYF.

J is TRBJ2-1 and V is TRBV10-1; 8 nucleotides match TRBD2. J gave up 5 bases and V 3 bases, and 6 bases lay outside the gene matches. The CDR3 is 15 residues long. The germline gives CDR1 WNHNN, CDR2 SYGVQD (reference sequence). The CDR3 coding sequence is TGCGCCAGCAGTGAAATCCGGGGGGGCCACAATGAGCAGTTCTTC. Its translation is CASSEIRGGHNEQFF.

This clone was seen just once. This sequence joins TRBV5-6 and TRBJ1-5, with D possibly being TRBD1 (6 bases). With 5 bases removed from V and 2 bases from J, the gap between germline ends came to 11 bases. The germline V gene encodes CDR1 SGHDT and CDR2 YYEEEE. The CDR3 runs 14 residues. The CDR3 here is CASSDGQRNQPQHF. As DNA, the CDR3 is TGTGCCAGCAGTGACGGACAGCGCAATCAGCCCCAGCATTTT.

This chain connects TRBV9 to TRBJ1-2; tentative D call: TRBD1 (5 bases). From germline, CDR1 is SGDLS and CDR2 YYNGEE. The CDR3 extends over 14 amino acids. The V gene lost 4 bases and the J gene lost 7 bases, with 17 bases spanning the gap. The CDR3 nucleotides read TGTGCCAGCAGCATGCTCCCAGGGAATCTTGGCTACACCTTC. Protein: CASSMLPGNLGYTF.

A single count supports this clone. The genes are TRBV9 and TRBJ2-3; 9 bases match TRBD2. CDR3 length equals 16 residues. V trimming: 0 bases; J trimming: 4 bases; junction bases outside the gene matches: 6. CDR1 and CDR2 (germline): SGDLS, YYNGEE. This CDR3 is CASSVGRGGASDTQYF. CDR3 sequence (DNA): TGTGCCAGCAGCGTAGGGCGCGGGGGGGCCTCAGATACGCAGTATTTT. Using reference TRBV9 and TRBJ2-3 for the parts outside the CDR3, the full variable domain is DSGVTQTPKHLITATGQRVTLRCSPRSGDLSVYWYQQSLDQGLQFLIQYYNGEERAKGNILERFSAQQFPDLHSELNLSSLELGDSALYFCASSVGRGGASDTQYFGPGTRLTVL.

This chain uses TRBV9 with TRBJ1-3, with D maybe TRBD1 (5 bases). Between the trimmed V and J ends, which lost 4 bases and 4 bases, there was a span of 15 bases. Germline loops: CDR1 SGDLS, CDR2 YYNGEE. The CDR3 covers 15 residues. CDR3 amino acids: CASSPQGVSGNTIYF. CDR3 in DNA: TGTGCCAGCAGCCCCCAAGGGGTTTCGGGAAACACCATATATTTT.

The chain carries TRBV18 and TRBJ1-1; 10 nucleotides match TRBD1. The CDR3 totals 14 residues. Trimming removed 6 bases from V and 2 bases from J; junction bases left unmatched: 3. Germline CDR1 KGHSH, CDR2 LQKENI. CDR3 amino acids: CASSRQGANTEAFF. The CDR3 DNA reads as TGTGCCAGCTCTCGACAGGGGGCCAACACTGAAGCTTTCTTT.